This passage covers 20 T cell receptor beta chains from one sample sequenced in a study of blood T cell repertoires in COVID-19. This table comes from immunoSEQ multiplex PCR, and its TCRdb copy is limited to in-frame clones, with some not included. The sample holds around 30,000 clones; under 95% are singletons and the top ten take 7.5% to 9%. The sequenced sample consisted of peripheral blood. These receptors came from a man in his 70s with active or convalescent COVID-19.

This clone was seen just once. The chain joins TRBV12-5 to TRBJ2-3; TRBD1 is a possible D gene (8 bases). The V end was cut by 1 base, the J end by 2 bases, with 13 bases between. This CDR3 has 16 residues. The germline V gene has CDR1 LGHNT and CDR2 FRNRAP. CDR3 sequence: CASGLDRGGITDTQYF. The CDR3 DNA is TGTGCTAGTGGTTTGGACAGGGGGGGGATCACAGATACGCAGTATTTT.

The chain is built from TRBV19 and TRBJ1-4; 10 nucleotides match TRBD1. CDR3 length: 14 amino acids. The ends lost 5 bases at V and 7 bases at J; junction bases unmatched: 4. The V gene's germline CDR1 is LNHDA and CDR2 SQIVND (reference sequence). The CDR3 loop is CASSPGQGGEKLFF. Written as DNA, the CDR3 is TGTGCCAGTAGTCCTGGACAGGGGGGTGAAAAACTGTTTTTT.

The chain employs TRBV9 and TRBJ2-2; D not certain. The germline V gene encodes CDR1 SGDLS and CDR2 YYNGEE. The CDR3 covers 11 residues. Trimming took 3 bases from V and 9 from J, leaving 6 bases between them. In nucleotides, the CDR3 is TGTGCCAGCAGCGCGTCTAGGGAGCTGTTTTTT. Its translation: CASSASRELFF.

The chain recombines TRBV7-9 with TRBJ1-2, with D maybe TRBD1 (6 bases). The CDR3 runs to 16 residues. From germline, CDR1 is SEHNR and CDR2 FQNEAQ (reference sequence). The ends were cut back, 5 bases at V and 6 bases at J, with 22 bases in the middle. The CDR3 loop reads CASSHPAAQGMDGYTF. The DNA of the CDR3 is TGTGCCAGCAGCCACCCCGCGGCACAGGGAATGGATGGCTACACCTTC.

This rearrangement joins TRBV19 to TRBJ2-2; D may be TRBD2 (5 bases). Trimming cost V 1 base and J 7 bases, with 7 bases left between them. This CDR3 spans 13 amino acids. The germline V gene encodes CDR1 LNHDA and CDR2 SQIVND (reference sequence). Here the CDR3 reads CASSIVSGGELFF. CDR3 DNA: TGTGCCAGTAGTATAGTCAGCGGCGGGGAGCTGTTTTTT. Variable domain in full (rest from reference TRBV19 and TRBJ2-2): DGGITQSPKYLFRKEGQNVTLSCEQNLNHDAMYWYRQDPGQGLRLIYYSQIVNDFQKGDIAEGYSVSREKKESFPLTVTSAQKNPTAFYLCASSIVSGGELFFGEGSRLTVL.

This chain's CDR3 is CASSLDPGGNQPQHF. The CDR3 DNA reads as TGCGCCAGCAGCTTGGACCCAGGGGGCAATCAGCCCCAGCATTTT. V and J are TRBV5-1 and TRBJ1-5; possibly TRBD1 for D (6 bases). CDR1 and CDR2 from the germline V gene are SGHRS and YFSETQ. V dropped 0 bases and J dropped 2 bases, with 9 bases sitting between them. CDR3 size: 15 residues.

The V call is TRBV6-1, the J call TRBJ1-2; 8 nucleotides line up with TRBD1. The CDR3 length is 17 residues. CDR1 and CDR2 from the germline V gene are MNHNS and SASEGT. V shed 4 bases and J 0 bases; nucleotides not matched to a gene: 10. CDR3 nucleotide sequence: TGTGCCAGCAGTGCACAGGGGGTGCAAAGTCCTAACTATGGCTACACCTTC. Amino acids: CASSAQGVQSPNYGYTF.

The chain carries TRBV18 and TRBJ1-1, with no clear D. The length of the CDR3 is 16 residues. CDR1 is KGHSH and CDR2 is LQKENI in the germline V gene. Trimming stripped 0 bases from V and 0 bases from J, with 11 bases between. CDR3 protein: CASSPPSVSLNTEAFF. The CDR3 DNA reads as TGTGCCAGCTCACCACCGTCCGTTAGCCTGAACACTGAAGCTTTCTTT.

This sequence joins TRBV6-2 or TRBV6-3 and TRBJ2-2; TRBD1 agrees at 8 bases. CDR1 MNHEY and CDR2 SVGEGT come from the germline V gene. J gave up 2 bases and V 4 bases, and 12 bases lay outside the gene matches. The CDR3 runs to 18 residues. As DNA, the CDR3 is TGTGCCAGCAGTTTGCGGACAGGGATCATTCCAAACACCGGGGAGCTGTTTTTT. It translates to CASSLRTGIIPNTGELFF.

This chain joins TRBV4-3 and TRBJ1-1; TRBD1 might be the D (6 bases). Germline V gene sequence: CDR1 LGHNA, CDR2 YSLEER. The CDR3 is 13 amino acids. Trimming took 3 bases from V and 10 from J, leaving 15 bases between them. In DNA, the CDR3 is TGCGCCAGCAGCCAGTTAACAGGGTCGGCAGCTTTCTTT. Translation gives CASSQLTGSAAFF.

CDR3 nucleotides: TGTGCCAGCAGCCAAGGTGGGGGCCAGGGCACAGATACGCAGTATTTT. Amino acids: CASSQGGGQGTDTQYF. The V and J genes are TRBV5-4 and TRBJ2-3, with a tentative D call TRBD1 (6 bases). CDR3 length: 16 amino acids. V was pared by 4 bases and J by 1 base, with 16 bases between. Looked up from germline, CDR1 is SGHNT and CDR2 is YYREEE (reference sequence).

This clone was observed once. The rearrangement joins TRBV19 to TRBJ2-4; D possibly corresponds to TRBD2 (6 bases). This CDR3 comprises 14 residues. Germline CDR1 reads LNHDA; CDR2 reads SQIVND (reference sequence). The V end lost 5 bases, the J end lost 8 bases, and 16 bases lay between the germline ends. The CDR3 loop is CASSYGGVGDIQYF. DNA for the CDR3: TGTGCCAGTAGTTACGGGGGAGTAGGAGACATTCAGTACTTC.

The chain has TRBV19 and TRBJ2-3; the D gene is possibly TRBD2 (5 bases). With 6 bases removed from V and 5 bases from J, the gap between germline ends came to 18 bases. Germline V gives CDR1 LNHDA, CDR2 SQIVND (reference sequence). The CDR3 has 15 residues. The CDR3 region is CASSYRRGHLDTQYF. The CDR3 DNA is TGTGCCAGTAGCTACCGAAGAGGGCACCTAGATACGCAGTATTTT.

The chain carries TRBV10-3 and TRBJ1-2, with 10 bases aligning to TRBD1. Looked up from germline, CDR1 is ENHRY and CDR2 is SYGVKD. The CDR3 runs 14 residues. With 7 bases clipped from V and 4 bases from J, the junction kept 6 bases outside the gene matches. The CDR3 region has the DNA TGTGCCATCACCGACAGGGGGCGCACCTATGGCTACACCTTC. This translates into CAITDRGRTYGYTF.

The rearrangement uses TRBV6-5 and TRBJ1-2, with a tentative D call TRBD1 (5 bases). The V end was cut by 8 bases, the J end by 0 bases, with 10 bases between. Germline V gene lookup returns CDR1 MNHEY and CDR2 SVGAGI. The CDR3 totals 13 residues. CDR3 DNA: TGTGCCAGCGGAGGGGCCTCTAACTATGGCTACACCTTC. The encoded protein is CASGGASNYGYTF.

V usage is TRBV6-2 or TRBV6-3 and J usage is TRBJ1-5; TRBD1 aligns across 7 bases. The junction had 8 bases not matched to a gene; V was cut back by 6 bases and J by 3 bases. The germline CDR1 and CDR2 sequences are MNHEY and SVGEGT. The CDR3 totals 15 residues. CDR3 bases: TGTGCCAGCAGCTCCGGGACAGCTAACAATCAGCCCCAGCATTTT. This codes for CASSSGTANNQPQHF.

This clone was recorded only once. This chain joins TRBV5-1 and TRBJ2-3; TRBD2 is a possible D gene (5 bases). CDR1 is SGHRS, CDR2 YFSETQ, per germline. The V end lost 5 bases, the J end lost 4 bases, and 11 bases lay between the germline ends. The CDR3 is 13 residues long. The CDR3 region is CASRAVGPDTQYF. CDR3 nucleotides: TGCGCCAGCAGAGCGGTGGGCCCAGATACGCAGTATTTT.

This chain uses TRBV12-3 or TRBV12-4 with TRBJ2-2; maybe TRBD1 (6 bases). V lost 7 bases and J lost 5, with 11 bases in between. This CDR3 spans 13 amino acids. The CDR3 nucleotides are TGTGCCAGCAAACAGGGACGGACCGGGGAGCTGTTTTTT. This gives the protein CASKQGRTGELFF.

The rearrangement uses TRBV7-2 and TRBJ1-2; 9 positions agree with TRBD1. Trimming took 2 bases from V and 7 from J; bases not matched to a gene: 5. Germline lookup yields CDR1 SGHTA and CDR2 FQGNSA. CDR3 length equals 14 residues. CDR3: CASSLTTGGGGYTF. CDR3 nucleotides: TGTGCCAGCAGCTTAACGACAGGGGGAGGTGGCTACACCTTC. The variable domain in full, completed from reference TRBV7-2 and TRBJ1-2, reads GAGVSQSPSNKVTEKGKDVELRCDPISGHTALYWYRQSLGQGLEFLIYFQGNSAPDKSGLPSDRFSAERTGGSVSTLTIQRTQQEDSAVYLCASSLTTGGGGYTFGSGTRLTVV.

V usage is TRBV12-3 or TRBV12-4 and J usage is TRBJ2-1; TRBD2 aligns across 8 bases. V was pared by 7 bases and J by 12 bases, with 8 bases of the junction left unmatched. CDR3 length: 12 residues. CDR3 residues: CASTLRREAQFF. The CDR3, as DNA: TGTGCCAGCACCCTGCGGCGGGAGGCGCAGTTCTTC.